The entry that follows covers one T cell receptor beta chain sequence. Additional DNA sequences in this sample encode the identical CDR3. These data are taken from a study of blood T cell repertoires in COVID-19. Whole-study context: PBMCs, B-cell-depleted T cells, or T cells were the source of the cDNA or gDNA that made up the material.

The CDR3 runs to 15 residues. In germline, CDR1 is SGHNT, CDR2 YYREEE (reference sequence). V gave up 2 bases and J gave up 0 bases, with 9 bases separating them. Libraries were prepared by immunoSEQ multiplex PCR; TCRdb keeps only in-frame clonotypes and omits some of them. This sample carries fewer than 120,000 clones, 76% of them seen once, and the ten largest clones take more than 3.5%. The clonotype comes from an elderly woman with acute or convalescent COVID-19. The sequencing input was peripheral blood. The chain uses TRBV5-4 and TRBJ2-1; D is undetermined. The CDR3 spells CASSFGGSSYNEQFF. Here the CDR3 DNA reads TGTGCCAGCAGCTTCGGCGGAAGCTCCTACAATGAGCAGTTCTTC.